The T cell receptor beta chain under discussion was sequenced for a study of vaccination and CD4 T cells after COVID-19. As for treatment: roughly 11-day PBMC culture with coronavirus spike peptide pools or control peptides (ViraFEST assay). This clonotype was detected only a few times. Antigen specificity is unknown. Oncomine TCR Beta short-read sequencing was applied to DNA from cultured CD4+ T cells. One entry per CDR3 protein, called by TCRdb with MiXCR from the PCR reads. The table records more than 15,000 distinct CDR3 sequences, 29% of them present only once. Unmatched junction bases numbered 6, after V lost 3 bases and J lost 4 bases. Looked up from germline, CDR1 is GTSNPN and CDR2 is SVGIG (reference sequence). This CDR3 has 14 amino acids.

Sequenced material: cultured CD4+ T cells from blood. This sequence joins TRBV30 and TRBJ2-7; 10 bases match TRBD1. This receptor was obtained from a human donor with COVID-19. CDR3 residues: CAWRGRDRGYEQYF. For the CDR3, the DNA is TGTGCCTGGAGGGGACGGGACAGGGGTTACGAGCAGTACTTC. The variable domain in full, completed from reference TRBV30 and TRBJ2-7, reads SQTIHQWPATLVQPVGSPLSLECTVEGTSNPNLYWYRQAAGRGLQLLFYSVGIGQISSEVPQNLSASRPQDRQFILSSKKLLLSDSGFYLCAWRGRDRGYEQYFGPGTRLTVT.